These 7 T cell receptor beta chains were all obtained from the same sample, sequenced in a study of cytomegalovirus exposure and HLA in healthy donors. With 60 Vbeta and 13 Jbeta primers, the PCR was carried out. Some clones are missing from TCRdb's copy, which holds only in-frame ones; the method was immunoSEQ multiplex PCR. The data contain about 84,000 clones, 70% to 90% of them singletons. Source material: PBMCs. These receptors were obtained from a man younger than 35 in good health and CMV-seronegative.

The chain links TRBV19 to TRBJ2-1, with TRBD2 matching over 12 bases. This CDR3 has 16 amino acids. The J segment lost 7 bases and the V segment lost 0 bases, leaving 4 bases of the junction unmatched. The germline gives CDR1 LNHDA, CDR2 SQIVND (reference sequence). CDR3 DNA: TGTGCCAGTAGTATAGATCTAGCGGGAGGGAGTAATGAGCAGTTCTTC. Translating gives CASSIDLAGGSNEQFF.

V usage is TRBV28 and J usage is TRBJ2-6; no definite D call. Germline V gene sequence: CDR1 MDHEN, CDR2 SYDVKM. The V end was cut by 7 bases, the J end by 2 bases, with 12 bases between. CDR3 length: 15 residues. CDR3 DNA: TGTGCCAGCATGGGCCGTCAAGCTGGGGCCAACGTCCTGACTTTC. Amino acids: CASMGRQAGANVLTF.

The chain carries TRBV19 and TRBJ1-5; 7 bases fit TRBD1. Germline CDR1 reads LNHDA; CDR2 reads SQIVND (reference sequence). This CDR3 contains 14 residues. The ends lost 7 bases at V and 3 bases at J; junction bases unmatched: 6. DNA of the CDR3: TGTGCCAGTAATGCGGGACAGTCCAATCAGCCCCAGCATTTT. It translates to CASNAGQSNQPQHF.

The chain uses TRBV28 and TRBJ2-2; 12 nucleotides agree with TRBD2. V shed 5 bases and J 4 bases; nucleotides not matched to a gene: 17. CDR1 MDHEN and CDR2 SYDVKM come from the germline V gene. The length of the CDR3 is 20 residues. CDR3 amino acids: CASSGLAGGRGGRGTGELFF. The CDR3 DNA reads as TGTGCCAGCAGTGGGCTAGCGGGAGGGCGTGGGGGGAGGGGCACCGGGGAGCTGTTTTTT.

This chain links TRBV7-6 with TRBJ2-3, with 7 nucleotides matching TRBD1. V lost 4 bases and J lost 5; bases outside the gene matches: 18. CDR1 and CDR2 (germline): SGHVS, FNYEAQ. This CDR3 is 18 amino acids long. The chain's CDR3 is CASSSAWRGGTREDTQYF. The CDR3 nucleotides are TGTGCCAGCAGCTCCGCCTGGAGAGGGGGCACGAGAGAAGATACGCAGTATTTT.

This clone has a handful of counts. Compared with germline, one end of the junction differs, possibly owing to a read error. This chain connects TRBV7-2 to TRBJ1-1, with D tentatively TRBD1 (5 bases). CDR3 length equals 13 residues. In germline, CDR1 is SGHTA, CDR2 FQGNSA. CDR3 bases: TGTGCCAGCAGCTTAGCTCCACAGGCCGAATTTGTCTTT. This encodes CASSLAPQAEFVF.

This chain uses TRBV27 with TRBJ2-2; D is ambiguous. The germline CDR1 and CDR2 sequences are MNHEY and SMNVEV (reference sequence). V was trimmed by 5 bases and J by 0 bases, leaving 4 bases between them. The CDR3 is 13 residues long. DNA of the CDR3: TGTGCCAGCAGTCCGGCGAACACCGGGGAGCTGTTTTTT. Translating gives CASSPANTGELFF.